This T cell receptor (beta chain) derives from a study of identical twins. Regarding the study as a whole: For out-of-frame beta sequences, excess twin sharing was weaker.

CDR3 size: 15 residues. V dropped 3 bases and J dropped 1; count of bases not matched to a gene: 6. Germline assignment: CDR1 DFQATT and CDR2 SNEGSKA (reference sequence). With respect to this clonotype: No antigen is known for it.

TCRdb analysed the 5' RACE reads with MiXCR anew, one entry per CDR3 protein. The sample has nearly 900,000 distinct CDR3 sequences, about 12% seen once; the top ten hold about 1.5%. The same specimen was also included in a second study, on yellow fever vaccine responses in identical twins.

The V and J genes are TRBV20-1 and TRBJ2-4; 7 bases match TRBD2. The sequenced sample was PBMCs. The receptor was isolated from a woman between 18 and 30 years old in good health. The CDR3 sequence: CSARESGMAKNIQYF. CDR3 nucleotide sequence: TGCAGTGCTAGGGAAAGCGGGATGGCCAAAAACATTCAGTACTTC.